The T cell receptor (beta chain) described here comes from a study of monozygotic twins with inflammatory bowel disease. The study, taken as a whole, reports: Among T cells, the various subtypes were not distinguishable. Clonotypes shared with others were fewer in IBD patients than in healthy twins, especially with disease activity.

Germline V gives CDR1 MNHEY, CDR2 SVGAGI. CDR3 length: 14 residues. Worth noting for this clonotype: What it binds is not known.

Collection yielded roughly 2.3 ml of blood per donor. TCRdb re-called the 5' RACE reads, yielding one record per CDR3 amino acid sequence without DNA. The sample totals over 200,000 distinct CDR3 sequences. Sequencing input: blood. The V gene is TRBV6-5, the J gene TRBJ1-3. The TCR originated in a human donor with ulcerative colitis or Crohn's disease, or a healthy co-twin of an affected twin (not recorded which). CDR3 protein: CASSSSLSGNTIYF.